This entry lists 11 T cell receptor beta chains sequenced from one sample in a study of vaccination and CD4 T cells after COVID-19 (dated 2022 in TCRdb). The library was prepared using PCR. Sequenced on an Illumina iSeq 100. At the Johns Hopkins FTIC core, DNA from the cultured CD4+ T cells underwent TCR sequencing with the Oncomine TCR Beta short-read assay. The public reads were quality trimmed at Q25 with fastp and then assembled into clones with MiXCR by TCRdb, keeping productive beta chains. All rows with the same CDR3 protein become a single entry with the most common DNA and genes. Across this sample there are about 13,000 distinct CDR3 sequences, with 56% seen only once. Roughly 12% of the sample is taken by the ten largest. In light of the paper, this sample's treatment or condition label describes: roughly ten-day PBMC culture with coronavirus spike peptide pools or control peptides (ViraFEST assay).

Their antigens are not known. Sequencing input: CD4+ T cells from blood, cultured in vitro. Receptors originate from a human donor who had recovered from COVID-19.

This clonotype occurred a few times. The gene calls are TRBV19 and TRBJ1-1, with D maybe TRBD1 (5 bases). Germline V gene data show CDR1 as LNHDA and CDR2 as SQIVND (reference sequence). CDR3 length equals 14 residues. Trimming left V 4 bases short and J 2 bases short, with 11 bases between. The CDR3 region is CASSSQGSNTEAFF. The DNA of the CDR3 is TGTGCCAGTAGTAGCCAGGGATCTAACACTGAAGCTTTCTTT.

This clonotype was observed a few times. CDR3 residues: CATRQAPSDTQYF. The DNA for the CDR3 is TGTGCCACCCGGCAAGCCCCTTCAGATACGCAGTATTTT. The chain employs TRBV24-1 and TRBJ2-3; D is unclear. Germline assignment: CDR1 KGHDR and CDR2 SFDVKD. The CDR3 is 13 residues long. V was pared by 9 bases and J by 4 bases, with 13 bases between.

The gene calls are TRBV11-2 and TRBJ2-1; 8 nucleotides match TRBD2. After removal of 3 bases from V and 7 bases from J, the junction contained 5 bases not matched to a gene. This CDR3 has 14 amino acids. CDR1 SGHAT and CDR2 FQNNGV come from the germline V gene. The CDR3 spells CASSFRTSRNEQFF. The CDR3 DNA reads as TGTGCCAGCAGCTTCAGGACTAGCCGGAATGAGCAGTTCTTC. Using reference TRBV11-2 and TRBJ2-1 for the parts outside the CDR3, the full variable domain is EAGVAQSPRYKIIEKRQSVAFWCNPISGHATLYWYQQILGQGPKLLIQFQNNGVVDDSQLPKDRFSAERLKGVDSTLKIQPAKLEDSAVYLCASSFRTSRNEQFFGPGTRLTVL.

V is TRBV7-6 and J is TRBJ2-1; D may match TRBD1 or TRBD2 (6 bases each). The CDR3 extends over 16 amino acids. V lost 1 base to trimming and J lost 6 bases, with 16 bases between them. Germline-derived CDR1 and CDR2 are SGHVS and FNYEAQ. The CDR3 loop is CASSLVGGRLVNEQFF. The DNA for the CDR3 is TGTGCCAGCAGCTTAGTTGGGGGGCGGTTGGTCAATGAGCAGTTCTTC.

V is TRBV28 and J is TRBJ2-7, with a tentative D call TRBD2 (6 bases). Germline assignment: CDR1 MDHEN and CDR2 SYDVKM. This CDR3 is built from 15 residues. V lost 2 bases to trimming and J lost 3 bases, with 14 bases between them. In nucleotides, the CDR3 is TGTGCCAGCAGTTTACCAGGGACTGGGGTCTACGAGCAGTACTTC. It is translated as CASSLPGTGVYEQYF.

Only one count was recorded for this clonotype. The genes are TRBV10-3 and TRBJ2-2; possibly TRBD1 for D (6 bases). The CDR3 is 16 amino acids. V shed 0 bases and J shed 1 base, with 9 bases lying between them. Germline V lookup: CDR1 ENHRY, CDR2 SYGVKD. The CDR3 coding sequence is TGTGCCATCAGTGAGTCTCCGGGACAGAACACCGGGGAGCTGTTTTTT. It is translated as CAISESPGQNTGELFF.

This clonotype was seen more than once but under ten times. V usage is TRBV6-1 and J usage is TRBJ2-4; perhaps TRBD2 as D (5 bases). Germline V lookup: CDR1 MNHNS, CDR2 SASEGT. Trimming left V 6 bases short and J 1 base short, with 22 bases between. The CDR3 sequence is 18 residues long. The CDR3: CASSSGPKRSGAKNIQYF. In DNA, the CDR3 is TGTGCCAGCAGCTCCGGGCCAAAGAGGTCGGGGGCCAAAAACATTCAGTACTTC.

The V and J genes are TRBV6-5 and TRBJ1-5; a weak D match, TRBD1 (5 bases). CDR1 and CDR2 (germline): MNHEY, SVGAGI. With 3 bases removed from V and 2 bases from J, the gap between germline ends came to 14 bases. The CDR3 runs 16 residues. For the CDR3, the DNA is TGTGCCAGCAGTTATCTGACAGAAAACGGCAATCAGCCCCAGCATTTT. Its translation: CASSYLTENGNQPQHF.

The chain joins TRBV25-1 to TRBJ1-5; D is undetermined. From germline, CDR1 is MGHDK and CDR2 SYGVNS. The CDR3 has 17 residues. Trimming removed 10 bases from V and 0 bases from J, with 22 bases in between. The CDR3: CAIFVTRIIVSNQPQHF. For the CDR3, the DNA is TGTGCCATTTTCGTGACAAGGATAATAGTTAGCAATCAGCCCCAGCATTTT.

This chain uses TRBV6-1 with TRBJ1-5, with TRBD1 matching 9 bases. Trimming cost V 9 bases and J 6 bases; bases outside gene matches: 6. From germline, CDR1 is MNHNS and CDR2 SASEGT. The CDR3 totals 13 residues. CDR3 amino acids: CASSQGASQPQHF. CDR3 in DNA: TGTGCCAGTTCACAGGGGGCGAGTCAGCCCCAGCATTTT.

This CDR3 is CASRTTRVDQPQHF. Here the CDR3 DNA reads TGTGCCAGTAGGACGACAAGGGTCGATCAGCCCCAGCATTTT. The chain joins TRBV19 to TRBJ1-5; D is unresolved. Germline V gives CDR1 LNHDA, CDR2 SQIVND (reference sequence). V lost 6 bases, J lost 5 bases, and 14 bases lay in between. This CDR3 region has 14 residues.